This record concerns one TCR beta chain sequence. The data are from a study of blood T cell repertoires in COVID-19. Study context: There were acute and convalescent COVID-19 samples, and they came from the United States, Italy and Spain.

Methods used by the authors: Amplification of reference gene primers provided the estimated nucleated cell counts. Only in-frame clones appear in the TCRdb table, and some are missing; sequencing was by immunoSEQ multiplex PCR. That table furnishes V, J and clone size, whereas the DNA furnished D and trimming. Among fewer than 250,000 clones, about 85% were seen once, and the ten largest hold about 1%. V trimming: 5 bases; J trimming: 1 base; junction bases outside the gene matches: 9. The CDR3 loop spans 19 amino acids. From germline, CDR1 is MNHEY and CDR2 SVGEGT. The receptor comes from a man aged 35-49 years with acute or convalescent COVID-19. Sequenced: peripheral blood. J is TRBJ2-6 and V is TRBV6-2 or TRBV6-3; 12 bases fit TRBD2. CDR3 loop: CASSTPRLAGESGANVLTF. CDR3 sequence (DNA): TGTGCCAGCAGTACCCCAAGACTAGCGGGGGAATCTGGGGCCAACGTCCTGACTTTC.